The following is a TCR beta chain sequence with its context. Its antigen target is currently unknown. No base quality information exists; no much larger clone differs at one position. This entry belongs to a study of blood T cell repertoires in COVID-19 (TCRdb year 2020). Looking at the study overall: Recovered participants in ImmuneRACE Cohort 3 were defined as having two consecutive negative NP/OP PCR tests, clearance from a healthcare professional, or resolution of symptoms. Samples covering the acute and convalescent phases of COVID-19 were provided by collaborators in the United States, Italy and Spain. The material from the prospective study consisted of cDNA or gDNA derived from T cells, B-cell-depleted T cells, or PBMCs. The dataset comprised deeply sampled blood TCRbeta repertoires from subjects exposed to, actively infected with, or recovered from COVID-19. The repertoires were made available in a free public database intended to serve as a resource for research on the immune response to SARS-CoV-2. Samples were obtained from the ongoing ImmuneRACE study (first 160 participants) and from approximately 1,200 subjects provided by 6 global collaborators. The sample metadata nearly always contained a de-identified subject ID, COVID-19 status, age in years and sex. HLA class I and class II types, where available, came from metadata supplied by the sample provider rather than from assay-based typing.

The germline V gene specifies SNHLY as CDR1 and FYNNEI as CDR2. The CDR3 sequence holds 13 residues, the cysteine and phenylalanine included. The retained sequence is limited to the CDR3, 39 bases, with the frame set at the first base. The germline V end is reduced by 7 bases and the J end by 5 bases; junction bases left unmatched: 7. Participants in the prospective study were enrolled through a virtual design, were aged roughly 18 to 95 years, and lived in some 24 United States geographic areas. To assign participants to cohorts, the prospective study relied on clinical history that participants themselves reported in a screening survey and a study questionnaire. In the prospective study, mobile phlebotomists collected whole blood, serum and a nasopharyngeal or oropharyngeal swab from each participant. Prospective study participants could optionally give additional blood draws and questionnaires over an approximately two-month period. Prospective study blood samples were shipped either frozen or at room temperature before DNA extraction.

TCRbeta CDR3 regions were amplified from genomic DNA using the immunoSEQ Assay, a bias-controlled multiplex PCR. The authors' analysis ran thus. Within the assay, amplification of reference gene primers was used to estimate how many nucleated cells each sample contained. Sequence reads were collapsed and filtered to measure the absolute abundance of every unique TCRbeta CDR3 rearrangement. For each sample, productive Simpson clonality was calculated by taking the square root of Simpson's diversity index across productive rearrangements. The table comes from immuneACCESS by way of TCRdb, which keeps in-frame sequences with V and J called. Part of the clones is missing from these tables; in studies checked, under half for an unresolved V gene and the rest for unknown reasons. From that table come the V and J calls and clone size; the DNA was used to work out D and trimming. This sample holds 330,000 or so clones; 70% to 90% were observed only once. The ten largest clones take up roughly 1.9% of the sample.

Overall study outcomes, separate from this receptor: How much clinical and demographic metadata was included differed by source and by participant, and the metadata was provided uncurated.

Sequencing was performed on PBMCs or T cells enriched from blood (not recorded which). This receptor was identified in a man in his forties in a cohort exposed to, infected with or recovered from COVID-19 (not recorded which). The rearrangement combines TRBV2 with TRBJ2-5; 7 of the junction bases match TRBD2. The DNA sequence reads TGTGCCAGCAAGAATAGGGAGGGGGAGACCCAGTACTTC. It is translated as CASKNREGETQYF.